The T cell receptor beta chain under discussion was sequenced for a study of STAT5B mutations in CD4+ large granular lymphocyte leukemia. This CDR3 is built from 15 residues. Germline CDR1 is WSHSY and CDR2 is SAAADI. After removal of 8 bases from V and 4 bases from J, the junction contained 9 bases not matched to a gene. Data came from immunoSEQ multiplex PCR; TCRdb stores just in-frame clones and leaves some out. The sample consists of roughly 34,000 clones, roughly four fifths of them appearing once. The material sequenced was CD4+ T cells from blood buffy coats. The chain employs TRBV10-2 and TRBJ2-7, with TRBD1 matching 12 bases. This sequence was found in a human donor in good health. CDR3 residues: CASLPGTGGRYEQYF. In DNA, the CDR3 is TGCGCCAGCCTACCAGGGACAGGGGGCAGGTACGAGCAGTACTTC.